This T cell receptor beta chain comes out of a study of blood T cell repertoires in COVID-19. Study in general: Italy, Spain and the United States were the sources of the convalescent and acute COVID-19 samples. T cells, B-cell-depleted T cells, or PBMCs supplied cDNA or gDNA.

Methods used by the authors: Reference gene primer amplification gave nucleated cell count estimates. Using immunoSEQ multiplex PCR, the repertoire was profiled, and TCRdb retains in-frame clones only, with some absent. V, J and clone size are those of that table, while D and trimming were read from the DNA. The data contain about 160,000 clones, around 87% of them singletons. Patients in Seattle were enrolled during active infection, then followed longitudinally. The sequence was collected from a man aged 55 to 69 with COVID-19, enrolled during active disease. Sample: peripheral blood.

The CDR3 loop reads CSASELSYEQYF. CDR3 coding DNA: TGCAGTGCCAGTGAACTTTCCTACGAGCAGTACTTC. The chain couples TRBV20-1 to TRBJ2-7; no firm D call. V shed 6 bases and J shed 1 base, with 10 bases lying between them. The CDR3 totals 12 residues. Germline-derived CDR1 and CDR2 are DFQATT and SNEGSKA (reference sequence).